This T cell receptor beta chain was sequenced for a study of cytomegalovirus exposure and HLA in healthy donors. This CDR3 is built from 15 residues. Germline V CDR1 and CDR2: MNHEY, SVGAGI. V shed 7 bases, J shed 0 bases, and the junction held 8 bases outside the gene matches. Use of 60 Vbeta and 13 Jbeta primers characterized the PCR. Here immunoSEQ multiplex PCR was the method, and the copy in TCRdb shows in-frame clones only, minus some. The sample has about 130,000 clones, around 83% seen once; the top ten hold 1.2%. Of note for this clone: Its antigen remains unidentified.

Findings and caveats of the study: Among TCR sequences, most were rare, though some public TCRs appeared in many donors.

The TCR originated in a girl aged 2 to 9 in good health and CMV-seronegative. This rearrangement joins TRBV6-5 to TRBJ2-5; 7 bases fit TRBD2. The specimen sequenced was PBMCs. The CDR3 protein is CASTIGGGDQETQYF. DNA for the CDR3: TGTGCCAGCACTATTGGGGGAGGGGACCAAGAGACCCAGTACTTC.